A single TCR beta chain is shown here with its context. Repertoires were generated with immunoSEQ multiplex PCR, while TCRdb's copy carries only in-frame clones and drops some. The table lists around 250,000 clones, 80% to 90% of them singletons. The sample comes from a study of blood T cell repertoires in COVID-19. Study overall: COVID-19 samples, acute and convalescent, were from the United States, Italy and Spain. T cells, B-cell-depleted T cells, or PBMCs provided the cDNA or gDNA that served as material.

The germline V gene encodes CDR1 SQVTM and CDR2 ANQGSEA. V was pared by 4 bases and J by 8 bases, with 10 bases of the junction left unmatched. This CDR3 has 16 amino acids. This TCR was sampled from a woman between 65 and 79 years old with COVID-19, enrolled during active disease. The chain employs TRBV29-1 and TRBJ2-1, with 14 nucleotides matching TRBD2. Sequenced material: peripheral blood. CDR3: CSVVRGTSGSRDEQFF. CDR3 DNA: TGCAGCGTTGTGAGGGGGACTAGCGGGAGTAGGGATGAGCAGTTCTTC.